One sample yielded the 21 T cell receptor beta chains listed below, sequenced in a study of shared clonotypes between healthy human individuals. Only in-frame clones appear in the TCRdb table, and some are missing; sequencing was by immunoSEQ multiplex PCR. The table lists a few million clones, approximately 95% of them singletons. Sequencing was done on a sample of naive CD4+ T cells from PBMCs. Stated subset: CD45RA+ positively selected. Source of these receptors: a man between 18 and 29 years old in good health. Some clones in this sample may be carry-over from other donors' samples.

The chain's CDR3 is CASSRGTNKETQYF. The CDR3 nucleotides are TGCGCCAGCAGCAGGGGGACTAATAAAGAGACCCAGTACTTC. J is TRBJ2-5 and V is TRBV10-2; D assignment may be TRBD1 or TRBD2 (7 bases each). Germline values: CDR1 WSHSY, CDR2 SAAADI. Between the trimmed V and J ends, which lost 6 bases and 3 bases, there was a span of 14 bases. The CDR3 spans 14 residues.

This chain joins TRBV29-1 and TRBJ2-1; TRBD2 is a possible D gene (6 bases). The ends were cut back, 4 bases at V and 0 bases at J, with 16 bases in the middle. In germline, CDR1 is SQVTM, CDR2 ANQGSEA. This CDR3 has 16 amino acids. CDR3 amino acids: CSVGKAGRSSYNEQFF. CDR3 sequence (DNA): TGCAGCGTTGGAAAGGCGGGAAGAAGCTCCTACAATGAGCAGTTCTTC.

The rearrangement joins TRBV9 to TRBJ1-4; D is possibly TRBD1 (5 bases). Germline V CDR1 and CDR2: SGDLS, YYNGEE. The CDR3 runs 13 residues. The V end lost 3 bases, the J end lost 8 bases, and 11 bases lay between the germline ends. The CDR3 bases are TGTGCCAGCAGCGATAGGGGTGGGGAAAAACTGTTTTTT. Its translation is CASSDRGGEKLFF.

This rearrangement joins TRBV4-3 to TRBJ2-7; TRBD1 might be the D (6 bases). The CDR3 loop spans 15 amino acids. The V end lost 1 base, the J end lost 3 bases, and 13 bases lay between the germline ends. The germline V gene encodes CDR1 LGHNA and CDR2 YSLEER. The CDR3 protein is CASSQAIGQNYEQYF. For the CDR3, the DNA is TGCGCCAGCAGCCAAGCTATTGGACAGAACTACGAGCAGTACTTC.

The chain is built from TRBV19 and TRBJ2-1; 11 bases fit TRBD2. Trimming removed 3 bases from V and 8 bases from J; junction bases left unmatched: 12. The germline V gene has CDR1 LNHDA and CDR2 SQIVND (reference sequence). The CDR3 has 17 amino acids. CDR3 nucleotides: TGTGCCAGTAGTATGGCACTACTAGCGGGAGTAGGCGATGAGCAGTTCTTC. Protein: CASSMALLAGVGDEQFF. The full variable domain, with the rest looked up from reference TRBV19 and TRBJ2-1, is DGGITQSPKYLFRKEGQNVTLSCEQNLNHDAMYWYRQDPGQGLRLIYYSQIVNDFQKGDIAEGYSVSREKKESFPLTVTSAQKNPTAFYLCASSMALLAGVGDEQFFGPGTRLTVL.

The chain joins TRBV28 to TRBJ1-5; TRBD1 matches at 7 bases. The CDR3 runs to 17 residues. With V trimmed by 2 bases and J by 7 bases, 14 bases remained unmatched. Germline assignment: CDR1 MDHEN and CDR2 SYDVKM. The CDR3 loop is CASSLSRVTTGRQPQHF. In DNA, the CDR3 is TGTGCCAGCAGTTTAAGTCGCGTAACGACAGGGAGGCAGCCCCAGCATTTT.

DNA for the CDR3: TGTGCCAGCGGTAACAGGGCGGACAATGAGCAGTTCTTC. It specifies CASGNRADNEQFF. This chain joins TRBV2 and TRBJ2-1; TRBD1 might be the D (6 bases). The CDR3 contains 13 residues. Per the germline V gene, CDR1 is SNHLY and CDR2 is FYNNEI. V shed 8 bases and J shed 5 bases, with 13 bases lying between them.

The V gene is TRBV18, the J gene TRBJ1-1; the D is unclear. Germline V gene sequence: CDR1 KGHSH, CDR2 LQKENI. The CDR3 has 13 residues. V was clipped by 2 bases and J by 8 bases, with 12 bases between them. CDR3 nucleotides: TGTGCCAGCTCACCAGGACCGGAGCGAGAAGCTTTCTTT. As protein: CASSPGPEREAFF.

The gene calls are TRBV7-2 and TRBJ2-7; 14 bases align to TRBD2. The V gene end was trimmed by 5 bases and the J gene end by 3 bases; junction bases not matched to a gene: 6. The CDR3 loop spans 16 amino acids. Germline V CDR1 and CDR2: SGHTA, FQGNSA. CDR3: CASSPTGLAGVYEQYF. CDR3 nucleotides: TGTGCCAGCAGCCCCACGGGACTAGCGGGGGTCTACGAGCAGTACTTC. Using reference TRBV7-2 and TRBJ2-7 for the parts outside the CDR3, the full variable domain is GAGVSQSPSNKVTEKGKDVELRCDPISGHTALYWYRQSLGQGLEFLIYFQGNSAPDKSGLPSDRFSAERTGGSVSTLTIQRTQQEDSAVYLCASSPTGLAGVYEQYFGPGTRLTVT.

This clone came up once. The CDR3 DNA sequence: TGCGCCAGCAGCCCACCGGGACTGCAGAACACCGGGGAGCTGTTTTTT. Its translation: CASSPPGLQNTGELFF. The chain has TRBV5-1 and TRBJ2-2; a weak D match, TRBD2 (6 bases). V was shortened by 4 bases and J by 1 base, with 14 bases between the two germline ends. There are 16 residues in the CDR3. The germline gives CDR1 SGHRS, CDR2 YFSETQ.

This chain joins TRBV5-1 and TRBJ1-2; a weak D match, TRBD1 (6 bases). In germline, CDR1 is SGHRS, CDR2 YFSETQ. Trimming stripped 3 bases from V and 2 bases from J, with 11 bases between. The CDR3 loop spans 14 amino acids. The CDR3: CASSSKGGNYGYTF. CDR3 bases: TGCGCCAGCAGCTCCAAAGGGGGGAACTATGGCTACACCTTC.

This clone was seen a few times. Other DNA sequences from this sample encode an identical CDR3 as well. The genes are TRBV5-1 and TRBJ2-5; D is unresolved. The CDR3 totals 12 residues. Germline assignment: CDR1 SGHRS and CDR2 YFSETQ. V was trimmed by 2 bases and J by 0 bases, leaving 2 bases between them. This chain's CDR3 is CASSFNQETQYF. In DNA form, the CDR3 reads TGCGCCAGCAGCTTCAACCAAGAGACCCAGTACTTC. Combining the CDR3 with reference TRBV5-1 and TRBJ2-5 gives the whole variable domain KAGVTQTPRYLIKTRGQQVTLSCSPISGHRSVSWYQQTPGQGLQFLFEYFSETQRNKGNFPGRFSGRQFSNSRSEMNVSTLELGDSALYLCASSFNQETQYFGPGTRLLVL.

The chain carries TRBV7-9 and TRBJ2-2; 9 bases fit TRBD1. The CDR3 extends over 16 amino acids. Germline CDR1 reads SEHNR; CDR2 reads FQNEAQ (reference sequence). Trimming took 5 bases from V and 3 from J; bases not matched to a gene: 7. CDR3 nucleotides: TGTGCCAGCAGCCCGCATCGACAGGGGGACACCGGGGAGCTGTTTTTT. Its protein product is CASSPHRQGDTGELFF.

The gene calls are TRBV11-2 and TRBJ1-4; the D gene is possibly TRBD1 (5 bases). Trimming took 5 bases from V and 10 from J, leaving 20 bases between them. The CDR3 contains 15 residues. The V gene's germline CDR1 is SGHAT and CDR2 FQNNGV. CDR3: CASSLLRGVLGKLFF. The CDR3 nucleotides read TGTGCCAGCAGCCTCCTACGGGGGGTGTTAGGAAAACTGTTTTTT.

The rearrangement uses TRBV27 and TRBJ2-1, with TRBD2 matching over 12 bases. Trimming cost V 8 bases and J 8 bases; bases outside gene matches: 7. Germline-derived CDR1 and CDR2 are MNHEY and SMNVEV (reference sequence). This CDR3 contains 14 residues. The CDR3 coding sequence is TGTGCCAGCTTTCGACTAGCGGGAGCGGATGAGCAGTTCTTC. Amino acid sequence: CASFRLAGADEQFF.

A single count supports this clone. This chain joins TRBV28 and TRBJ2-2; 7 bases map to TRBD1. Germline V lookup: CDR1 MDHEN, CDR2 SYDVKM. The CDR3 spans 12 residues. V shed 10 bases, J shed 6 bases, and the junction held 5 bases outside the gene matches. This CDR3 is CAIPTGSGELFF. In nucleotides, the CDR3 is TGTGCCATCCCGACAGGGTCCGGGGAGCTGTTTTTT.

The gene calls are TRBV28 and TRBJ1-1, with D possibly being TRBD1 (5 bases). Deletions cut 6 bases from V and 7 bases from J, with 21 bases between. The germline V gene has CDR1 MDHEN and CDR2 SYDVKM. The CDR3 is 15 amino acids. CDR3 nucleotide sequence: TGTGCCAGCAGGCCCCCGTTAGACAGTCGTAGTGAAGCTTTCTTT. Translating it yields CASRPPLDSRSEAFF.

This clone appeared a few times. Additional DNA sequences in this sample encode the identical CDR3. V gene TRBV29-1 combines with J gene TRBJ1-1; D ambiguous. Germline V lookup: CDR1 SQVTM, CDR2 ANQGSEA. The CDR3 has 12 residues. V lost 5 bases, J lost 5 bases, and 12 bases lay in between. CDR3 DNA: TGCAGCGTTTTAGGCGGAAATACTGAAGCTTTCTTT. Protein: CSVLGGNTEAFF.

The J gene is TRBJ1-2, the V gene TRBV28; maybe TRBD1 (6 bases). V gave up 6 bases and J gave up 4 bases, with 24 bases separating them. The CDR3 has 17 residues. Germline V gene data show CDR1 as MDHEN and CDR2 as SYDVKM. The CDR3 DNA reads as TGTGCCAGCAGCCCTCTCCGGGGACAACCTTTTTCCTATGGCTACACCTTC. Protein: CASSPLRGQPFSYGYTF.

J is TRBJ1-1 and V is TRBV4-3, with D possibly being TRBD1 (5 bases). This CDR3 is built from 13 residues. From germline, CDR1 is LGHNA and CDR2 YSLEER. The V gene lost 8 bases and the J gene lost 4 bases, with 14 bases spanning the gap. The CDR3 protein is CASRAGGGTEAFF. CDR3 nucleotide sequence: TGCGCCAGCCGCGCCGGGGGTGGCACTGAAGCTTTCTTT.

This clone was recorded only once. J is TRBJ2-1 and V is TRBV6-1, with 7 positions matching TRBD2. Germline CDR1 reads MNHNS; CDR2 reads SASEGT. CDR3 length: 15 amino acids. Losses at the gene ends were 10 bases for V and 3 bases for J; bases not matched to a gene: 12. CDR3 in DNA: TGTGCCACCCGTCCGGCTAGCGGCAGCTACAATGAGCAGTTCTTC. Amino acids: CATRPASGSYNEQFF.